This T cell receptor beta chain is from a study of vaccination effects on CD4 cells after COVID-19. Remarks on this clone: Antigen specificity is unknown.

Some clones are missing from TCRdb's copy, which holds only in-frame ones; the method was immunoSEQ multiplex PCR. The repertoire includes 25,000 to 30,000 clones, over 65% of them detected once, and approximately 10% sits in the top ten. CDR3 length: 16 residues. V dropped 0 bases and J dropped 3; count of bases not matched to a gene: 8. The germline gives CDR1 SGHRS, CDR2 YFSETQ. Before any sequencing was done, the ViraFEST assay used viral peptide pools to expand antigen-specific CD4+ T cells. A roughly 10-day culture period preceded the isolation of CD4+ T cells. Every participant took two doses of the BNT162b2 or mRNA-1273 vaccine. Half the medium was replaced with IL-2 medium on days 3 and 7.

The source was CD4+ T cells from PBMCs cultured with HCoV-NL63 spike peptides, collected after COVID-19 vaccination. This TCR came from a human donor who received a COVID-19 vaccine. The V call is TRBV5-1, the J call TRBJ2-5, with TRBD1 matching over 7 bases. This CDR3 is CASSLGLGQVEETQYF. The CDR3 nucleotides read TGCGCCAGCAGCTTGGGGCTAGGACAGGTAGAAGAGACCCAGTACTTC.